These 18 T cell receptor beta chains came from one sample sequenced in a study of shared clonotypes between healthy human individuals. Terminally differentiated effector memory CD45RA+ cells were excluded from the naive CD8 cells, which were CD45RO-negative and positively selected for CCR7. Sequenced by immunoSEQ multiplex PCR; TCRdb stores in-frame clones only, minus some. Of roughly 2.1 million clones listed, about 93% are singletons. The source material was naive CD8+ T cells from PBMCs. The origin of the receptors is a man between 18 and 35 years old in good health. Some clones in this sample may be carry-over from other donors' samples.

The chain has TRBV27 and TRBJ2-1; D unclear. V shed 6 bases and J shed 2 bases, with 11 bases lying between them. Germline CDR1 and CDR2: MNHEY and SMNVEV (reference sequence). This CDR3 is 14 amino acids long. DNA for the CDR3: TGTGCCAGCAGCCCCTTAGCCCCCTACAATGAGCAGTTCTTC. It yields the protein CASSPLAPYNEQFF.

This chain links TRBV10-3 with TRBJ1-2, with TRBD1 matching 8 bases. The CDR3 extends over 15 amino acids. The J segment lost 4 bases and the V segment lost 0 bases, leaving 4 bases of the junction unmatched. Germline assignment: CDR1 ENHRY and CDR2 SYGVKD. CDR3 nucleotides: TGTGCCATCAGTGAGTCGACGGACAGGGCCTATGGCTACACCTTC. Its translation is CAISESTDRAYGYTF.

The chain couples TRBV6-5 to TRBJ2-2; perhaps TRBD1 as D (6 bases). This CDR3 has 15 residues. Per germline, CDR1 MNHEY and CDR2 SVGAGI. CDR3 nucleotides: TGTGGATGTAAGCAGGGGATGACGAACACCGGGGAGCTGTTTTTT. It is translated as CGCKQGMTNTGELFF.

This clone has more than one count but fewer than ten. The rearrangement joins TRBV29-1 to TRBJ2-1; D gene ambiguous. The germline CDR1 and CDR2 sequences are SQVTM and ANQGSEA. V was shortened by 3 bases and J by 0 bases, with 6 bases between the two germline ends. CDR3 length: 13 residues. The CDR3 loop reads CSVEAVSYNEQFF. In DNA, the CDR3 is TGCAGCGTTGAGGCAGTCTCCTACAATGAGCAGTTCTTC.

This chain joins TRBV27 and TRBJ2-7, with TRBD1 matching 10 bases. Trimming at V came to 6 bases and at J to 5 bases, leaving 7 bases not matched to a gene. Germline V gene data show CDR1 as MNHEY and CDR2 as SMNVEV (reference sequence). The CDR3 runs to 14 residues. CDR3 amino acids: CASRSGTGVDEQYF. DNA for the CDR3: TGTGCCAGCAGGTCCGGGACAGGGGTGGACGAGCAGTACTTC.

The V and J genes are TRBV27 and TRBJ1-1; no definite D call. Trimming left V 6 bases short and J 2 bases short, with 19 bases between. Per germline, CDR1 MNHEY and CDR2 SMNVEV (reference sequence). This CDR3 has 16 amino acids. CDR3 DNA sequence: TGTGCCAGCAGCCGAGGGTGGGGAGACCCTAACACTGAAGCTTTCTTT. Residues: CASSRGWGDPNTEAFF.

This clone has a handful of counts. The rearrangement joins TRBV25-1 to TRBJ1-1; TRBD1 agrees at 7 bases. Trimming removed 4 bases from V and 0 bases from J; junction bases left unmatched: 5. The germline V gene has CDR1 MGHDK and CDR2 SYGVNS. CDR3 length equals 15 residues. DNA for the CDR3: TGTGCCAGCAGTGGGAGCAGGGGGGTGAACACTGAAGCTTTCTTT. It is translated as CASSGSRGVNTEAFF.

This clone was detected only a few times. The V gene is TRBV4-2, the J gene TRBJ1-5; 11 bases are a match to TRBD1. The CDR3 totals 18 residues. V gave up 4 bases and J gave up 6 bases; unmatched junction bases: 14. The germline CDR1 and CDR2 sequences are LGHNA and YNFKEQ. CDR3 amino acids: CASSPDPDRGLGSQPQHF. As DNA, the CDR3 is TGTGCCAGCAGCCCAGACCCGGACAGGGGGCTTGGTAGTCAGCCCCAGCATTTT.

This sequence joins TRBV4-2 and TRBJ2-7; 11 bases fit TRBD1. Germline V gene lookup returns CDR1 LGHNA and CDR2 YNFKEQ. With 2 bases clipped from V and 4 bases from J, the junction kept 7 bases outside the gene matches. The CDR3 extends over 16 amino acids. DNA for the CDR3: TGTGCCAGCAGCCAACTCCGGACAGGGGGCGGTTACGAGCAGTACTTC. Its translation: CASSQLRTGGGYEQYF.

This chain uses TRBV7-3 with TRBJ2-7; D is unclear. The germline V gene encodes CDR1 SGHTA and CDR2 FQGTGA. The CDR3 length is 14 residues. V was trimmed by 4 bases and J by 2 bases, leaving 12 bases between them. The CDR3: CASSSLDNPYEQYF. CDR3 nucleotide sequence: TGTGCCAGCAGCTCGCTCGACAACCCCTACGAGCAGTACTTC.

This clone was detected only once. The chain joins TRBV28 to TRBJ2-1, with D unresolved. The CDR3 covers 12 residues. The germline V gene has CDR1 MDHEN and CDR2 SYDVKM. V shed 5 bases and J shed 5 bases, with 7 bases lying between them. CDR3 loop: CASSNPNNEQFF. In nucleotides, the CDR3 is TGTGCCAGCAGTAACCCAAACAATGAGCAGTTCTTC.

The chain combines TRBV5-6 with TRBJ1-2; D is undetermined. The CDR3 consists of 12 residues. The germline V gene encodes CDR1 SGHDT and CDR2 YYEEEE. With 0 bases removed from V and 7 bases from J, the gap between germline ends came to 7 bases. CDR3 region: CASSLAGGGYTF. The CDR3 coding sequence is TGTGCCAGCAGCTTGGCCGGCGGTGGCTACACCTTC.

As concerns this clone: The same CDR3 can be traced to other DNA sequences in this sample. The chain has TRBV5-1 and TRBJ2-1; 7 nucleotides agree with TRBD1. J was trimmed by 7 bases and V by 2 bases; bases with no gene match: 0. The CDR3 is 12 residues long. The germline V gene encodes CDR1 SGHRS and CDR2 YFSETQ. The CDR3 DNA follows: TGCGCCAGCAGCTTACAGGGGAATGAGCAGTTCTTC. Residues: CASSLQGNEQFF.

The chain recombines TRBV9 with TRBJ2-7; weak D call: TRBD2 (5 bases). Germline loops: CDR1 SGDLS, CDR2 YYNGEE. Trimming took off 0 bases at V and 6 bases at J, with 13 bases between the two ends. The CDR3 extends over 14 amino acids. The chain's CDR3 is CASSVVGGTSEQYF. The CDR3 DNA is TGTGCCAGCAGCGTAGTAGGAGGCACCTCCGAGCAGTACTTC.

The chain is built from TRBV28 and TRBJ2-5; a weak D match, TRBD2 (6 bases). CDR1 is MDHEN, CDR2 SYDVKM, per germline. V was trimmed by 5 bases and J by 2 bases, leaving 15 bases between them. CDR3 length: 15 amino acids. The CDR3 region is CASSPTGAAQETQYF. Here the CDR3 DNA reads TGTGCCAGCAGTCCCACGGGAGCGGCACAAGAGACCCAGTACTTC.

This chain joins TRBV27 and TRBJ2-7, with D uncertain. V was shortened by 4 bases and J by 2 bases, with 15 bases between the two germline ends. In germline, CDR1 is MNHEY, CDR2 SMNVEV (reference sequence). The CDR3 length is 15 residues. The CDR3: CASSWMGGQTYEQYF. CDR3 sequence (DNA): TGTGCCAGCAGTTGGATGGGTGGGCAGACCTACGAGCAGTACTTC.

V and J are TRBV29-1 and TRBJ1-2; TRBD1 aligns across 11 bases. The junction had 4 bases not matched to a gene; V was cut back by 2 bases and J by 5 bases. The CDR3 sequence is 14 residues long. Germline CDR1 SQVTM, CDR2 ANQGSEA. The CDR3 coding sequence is TGCAGCGTTGAACTAAGGGACAGGGGGTATGGCTACACCTTC. It codes for CSVELRDRGYGYTF. The full variable domain, rest sourced from reference TRBV29-1 and TRBJ1-2, is SAVISQKPSRDICQRGTSLTIQCQVDSQVTMMFWYRQQPGQSLTLIATANQGSEATYESGFVIDKFPISRPNLTFSTLTVSNMSPEDSSIYLCSVELRDRGYGYTFGSGTRLTVV.

The gene calls are TRBV6-1 and TRBJ1-5, with 7 bases matching TRBD1. This CDR3 is 18 amino acids long. CDR1 and CDR2 from the germline V gene are MNHNS and SASEGT. Unmatched junction bases numbered 11, after V lost 3 bases and J lost 0 bases. Here the CDR3 reads CASSDLKGAAYSNQPQHF. The CDR3 DNA reads TGTGCCAGCAGTGATTTAAAGGGGGCAGCATATAGCAATCAGCCCCAGCATTTT.